Presented here are 2 T cell receptor beta chains from one specimen sequenced in a study of beta chain features in type 1 diabetes. TCRB transcripts that were expressed got sequenced, as all of the isolated RNA had been reverse transcribed. Clones were sequenced by immunoSEQ multiplex PCR, and TCRdb holds only the in-frame ones, with some missing. The data contain about 260,000 clones, around 68% of them singletons. Input material: naive CD4+ T cells from blood. The receptors shown here come from a man between 25 and 39 years old in good health.

CDR3 sequence reads: CASSPAGSLYEQYF. DNA for the CDR3: TGTGCCAGCAGCCCCGCCGGGAGTCTCTACGAGCAGTACTTC. The chain combines TRBV9 with TRBJ2-7, with a weak D call TRBD2 (6 bases). V lost 4 bases and J lost 3, with 14 bases in between. CDR1 is SGDLS and CDR2 is YYNGEE in the germline V gene. The CDR3 covers 14 residues.

The chain is built from TRBV14 and TRBJ2-1, with TRBD2 matching 9 bases. The germline V gene encodes CDR1 SGHDN and CDR2 FVKESK. The V gene end was trimmed by 4 bases and the J gene end by 9 bases; junction bases not matched to a gene: 7. There are 14 residues in the CDR3. Here the CDR3 reads CASSPRYSGSEQFF. The CDR3, as DNA: TGTGCCAGCAGCCCCCGCTATAGCGGGAGTGAGCAGTTCTTC.